The TCR beta chain described here comes from a study of cytomegalovirus exposure and HLA in healthy donors. PCR amplification relied on 60 Vbeta primers (plus 13 Jbeta primers). Profiled with immunoSEQ multiplex PCR; TCRdb holds only in-frame clones, not every one. Of some 130,000 clones in the sample, about 72% were seen once. This clone appeared once. Sequenced: PBMCs. The sequence was collected from a man aged 25-45 years in good health and CMV-seropositive.

CDR3 nucleotides: TGTGCCAGCAGTCCGTACAGGGGGCTGGACACTGAAGCTTTCTTT. Protein sequence: CASSPYRGLDTEAFF. The chain links TRBV27 to TRBJ1-1; TRBD1 matches 9 bases. There are 15 residues in the CDR3. In germline, CDR1 is MNHEY, CDR2 SMNVEV (reference sequence). V shed 5 bases and J 3 bases; nucleotides not matched to a gene: 7.